The 3 T cell receptor beta chains presented below share a single source sample, sequenced in a study of control samples from healthy donors and cancer patients. Method: immunoSEQ multiplex PCR; TCRdb's copy keeps in-frame clones and lacks some. The sample includes more than 95,000 clones, about 80% of them seen just once. The sequenced sample was blood. The receptors here all came from a woman aged 45-59 years in good health.

The CDR3 DNA sequence: TGTGCCAGCAGCGAGGGGGGCGGATATAGCAATCAGCCCCAGCATTTT. Residues: CASSEGGGYSNQPQHF. The chain uses TRBV5-6 and TRBJ1-5, with D possibly TRBD1 on 6 matching bases. Germline V gene lookup returns CDR1 SGHDT and CDR2 YYEEEE. The CDR3 loop spans 16 amino acids. The V gene lost 4 bases and the J gene lost 0 bases, with 14 bases spanning the gap.

Written as DNA, the CDR3 is TGTGCCAGCAGTTACCTCGATGAGCAGTTCTTC. It is translated as CASSYLDEQFF. The genes are TRBV6-2 or TRBV6-3 and TRBJ2-1; D is unclear. V lost 2 bases and J 8 bases, leaving 4 bases between the germline ends. The CDR3 covers 11 residues. Germline V gene sequence: CDR1 MNHEY, CDR2 SVGEGT.

About this clone itself: Compared with germline, one end of the junction differs, possibly owing to a read error. V usage is TRBV6-5 and J usage is TRBJ1-2; D ambiguous. The germline CDR1 and CDR2 sequences are MNHEY and SVGAGI. The CDR3 spans 16 residues. The CDR3 is CASSYGPERPGSGYTF. CDR3 sequence (DNA): TGTGCTAGCAGTTACGGGCCGGAACGACCCGGCTCTGGCTACACCTTC.